The present entry profiles one TCR beta chain with its context. Its antigen is not known. Investigators separated out CD4+ T cells once approximately 10 days of culture had passed. Either the mRNA-1273 or the BNT162b2 vaccine was given to participants as two doses. TCRdb keeps only in-frame clones here, not all; method: immunoSEQ multiplex PCR. The sample lists about 73,000 clones, roughly 75% occurring once. This record belongs to a study of vaccination effects on CD4 cells after COVID-19. The CDR3 length is 18 residues. V was trimmed by 1 base and J by 4 bases, leaving 22 bases between them. Germline CDR1 is GTSNPN and CDR2 is SVGIG (reference sequence).

The chain couples TRBV30 to TRBJ1-4; D is undetermined. This sequence was found in a human donor who received a COVID-19 vaccine. The sequencing here drew on CD4+ T cells from PBMCs cultured without peptide, taken after COVID-19 vaccination. The CDR3 coding sequence is TGTGCCTGGAGTGCCCATCAGACGGGCCGAAGATTTAATGAAAAACTGTTTTTT. This sequence encodes CAWSAHQTGRRFNEKLFF. Full variable domain (rest looked up from reference TRBV30 and TRBJ1-4): SQTIHQWPATLVQPVGSPLSLECTVEGTSNPNLYWYRQAAGRGLQLLFYSVGIGQISSEVPQNLSASRPQDRQFILSSKKLLLSDSGFYLCAWSAHQTGRRFNEKLFFGSGTQLSVL.